The sequence of this T cell receptor (beta chain) was determined in a study of patients and donors after allogeneic stem cell transplantation. MiXCR, applied by TCRdb to the RT-PCR reads, yields one record per CDR3 protein. The table records roughly 940,000 distinct CDR3 sequences, approximately 18% of them present only once. Germline CDR1 is DFQATT and CDR2 is SNEGSKA (reference sequence). CDR3 size: 15 residues. V was pared by 0 bases and J by 8 bases, with 14 bases between. This receptor was taken from a human donor who was either an allogeneic HSCT recipient or a stem cell or donor lymphocyte infusion donor (not recorded which). It is not recorded whose cells these are; they may come from a transplant donor. Sequenced material: blood, either unsorted or a sorted T cell fraction (not recorded which). The chain couples TRBV20-1 to TRBJ1-6; D may be TRBD1 (5 bases). Here the CDR3 DNA reads TGCAGTGCTAGAGAATGGGCAGGGAAGGATTCACCCCTCCACTTT. Amino acid sequence: CSAREWAGKDSPLHF.